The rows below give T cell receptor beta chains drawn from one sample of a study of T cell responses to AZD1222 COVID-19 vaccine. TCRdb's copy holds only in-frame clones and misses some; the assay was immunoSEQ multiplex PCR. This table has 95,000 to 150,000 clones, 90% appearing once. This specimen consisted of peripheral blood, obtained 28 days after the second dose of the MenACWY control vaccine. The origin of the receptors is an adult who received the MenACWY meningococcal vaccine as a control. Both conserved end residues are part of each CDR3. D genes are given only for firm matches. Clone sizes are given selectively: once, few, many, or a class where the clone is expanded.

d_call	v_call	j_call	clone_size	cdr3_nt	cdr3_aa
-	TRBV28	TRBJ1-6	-	TGTGCCAGCAGTCCTCCGGGCAGAAAGAATTCACCCCTCCACTTT	CASSPPGRKNSPLHF
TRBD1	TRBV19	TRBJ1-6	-	TGTGCCAGTAGTAAGGGACAGGGGGAGGTTTCACCCCTCCACTTT	CASSKGQGEVSPLHF
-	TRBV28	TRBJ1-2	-	TGTGCCAGCAGTTTAGGGACAAACTATGGCTACACCTTC	CASSLGTNYGYTF
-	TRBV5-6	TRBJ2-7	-	TGTGCCAGCAGCTTGGGGGGGAGAAACGAGCAGTACTTC	CASSLGGRNEQYF
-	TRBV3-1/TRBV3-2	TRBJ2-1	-	TGTGCCAGCAGCCAAGTGTCGGTTGAGCAGTTCTTC	CASSQVSVEQFF
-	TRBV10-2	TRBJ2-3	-	TGCGCCAGCAGGGGGGCTAGCACAGATACGCAGTATTTT	CASRGASTDTQYF
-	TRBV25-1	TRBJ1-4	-	TGTGCCAGCAGTTACGGGGCGGGGGAAAAACTGTTTTTT	CASSYGAGEKLFF
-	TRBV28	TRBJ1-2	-	TGTGCCAGCAGTTTCGGACTATATGGCTACACCTTC	CASSFGLYGYTF
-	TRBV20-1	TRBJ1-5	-	TGCAGTGCTAGTTGGGAACAGGGTGGCAATCAGCCCCAGCATTTT	CSASWEQGGNQPQHF
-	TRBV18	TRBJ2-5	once	TGTGCCAGCTCTGCCCAAGAGACCCAGTACTTC	CASSAQETQYF
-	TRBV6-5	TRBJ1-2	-	TGTGCCAGCAGTTACTCGGCGACAGCTGATTCCTATGGCTACACCTTC	CASSYSATADSYGYTF
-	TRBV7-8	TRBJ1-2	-	TGTGCCAGCAGCTTATTAACAGGCTCCTATGGCTACACCTTC	CASSLLTGSYGYTF
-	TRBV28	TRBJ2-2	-	TGTGCCAGCAGGCCGTCCCGGGGGAACACCGGGGAGCTGTTTTTT	CASRPSRGNTGELFF
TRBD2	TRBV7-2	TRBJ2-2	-	TGTGCCAGCAGCCAGGGACTAGCGGGGGGTGCCGGGGAGCTGTTTTTT	CASSQGLAGGAGELFF
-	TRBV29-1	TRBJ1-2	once	TGCAGCGTTGTTGGTGCCTACTATGGCTACACCTTC	CSVVGAYYGYTF
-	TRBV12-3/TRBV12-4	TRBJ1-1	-	TGTGCCAGCAAAGACAGCAACACTGAAGCTTTCTTT	CASKDSNTEAFF
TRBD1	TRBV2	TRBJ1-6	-	TGTGCCAGCAGTGAAAGGGGGCGAAATTCACCCCTCCACTTT	CASSERGRNSPLHF
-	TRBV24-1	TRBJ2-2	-	TGTGCCACCAGTGATTGGGGGTCCACCGGGGAGCTGTTTTTT	CATSDWGSTGELFF
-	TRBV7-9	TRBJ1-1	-	TGTGCCAGCAGTCTCGGACAGACGAACACTGAAGCTTTCTTT	CASSLGQTNTEAFF
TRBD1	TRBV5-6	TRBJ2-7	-	TGTGCCAGCAGCGCCGGGACAGGGACGGGCGAGCAGTACTTC	CASSAGTGTGEQYF
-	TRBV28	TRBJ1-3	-	TGTGCCAGCAGAGGGGGGACATACCACGGAAACACCATATATTTT	CASRGGTYHGNTIYF
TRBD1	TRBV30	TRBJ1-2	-	TGTGCCTGGAGCGCGAGGGACAGGGACTTCTATGGCTACACCTTC	CAWSARDRDFYGYTF
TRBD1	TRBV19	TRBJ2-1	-	TGTGCCAGTAGTTGGACAGGGTCAAATGAGCAGTTCTTC	CASSWTGSNEQFF
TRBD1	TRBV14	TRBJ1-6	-	TGTGCCAGCAGCCAACGACAGGGGGCTTATTCACCCCTCCACTTT	CASSQRQGAYSPLHF
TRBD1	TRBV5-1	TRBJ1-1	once	TGCGCCAGCAGCTTACTACAGGGGTCAGCTTTCTTT	CASSLLQGSAFF
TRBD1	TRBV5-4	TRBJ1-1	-	TGTGCCAGTGGGGGACAGCCTATCACTGAAGCTTTCTTT	CASGGQPITEAFF
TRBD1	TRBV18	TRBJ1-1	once	TGTGCCAGCTCACCGTACCCGGGACAGGGAACTACTAACACTGAAGCTTTCTTT	CASSPYPGQGTTNTEAFF
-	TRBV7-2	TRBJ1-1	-	TGTGCCAGCAGCTTTGCCGGGACGGAGAACACTGAAGCTTTCTTT	CASSFAGTENTEAFF
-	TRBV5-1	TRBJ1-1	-	TGCGCCAGCAGCCCTCAAGGGCTCAGATTGAACACTGAAGCTTTCTTT	CASSPQGLRLNTEAFF
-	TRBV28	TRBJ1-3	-	TGTGCCAGCAGTTTGGCCGGGACTGGAAACACCATATATTTT	CASSLAGTGNTIYF
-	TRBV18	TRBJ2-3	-	TGTGCCAGCTCACCACTTCGGCAGGGCACAGATACGCAGTATTTT	CASSPLRQGTDTQYF
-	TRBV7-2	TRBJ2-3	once	TGTGCCAGCAGCCCTAGTCGGGGGACCACAGATACGCAGTATTTT	CASSPSRGTTDTQYF
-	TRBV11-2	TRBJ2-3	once	TGTGCCAGCAGCTTATCGGGCGCTAGCACAGATACGCAGTATTTT	CASSLSGASTDTQYF
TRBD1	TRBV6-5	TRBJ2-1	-	TGTGCCAGCAGTTATGGCTGGGCAGGGGGCGCGCATGAGCAGTTCTTC	CASSYGWAGGAHEQFF
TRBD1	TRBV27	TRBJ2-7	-	TGTGCCAGCAGTTTGGGGGACAGGGGTTACGAGCAGTACTTC	CASSLGDRGYEQYF
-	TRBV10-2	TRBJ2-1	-	TGCGCCAGCAGTGAGGATAATGACAGCTACAATGAGCAGTTCTTC	CASSEDNDSYNEQFF
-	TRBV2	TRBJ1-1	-	TGTGCCACCCTCACAGGGAGGTTAACTGAAGCTTTCTTT	CATLTGRLTEAFF
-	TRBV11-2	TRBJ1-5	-	TGTGCCAGCAGCTCCACCTCGCAGGGTTGGAATCAGCCCCAGCATTTT	CASSSTSQGWNQPQHF
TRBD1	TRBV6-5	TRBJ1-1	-	TGTGCCAGCAGTTACTCTGAAGGGACAGGGGGCGCGGAGGCTTTCTTT	CASSYSEGTGGAEAFF
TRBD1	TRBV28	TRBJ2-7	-	TGTGCCAGCAGTCTTAGGACAGGGGGGTCCTACGAGCAGTACTTC	CASSLRTGGSYEQYF
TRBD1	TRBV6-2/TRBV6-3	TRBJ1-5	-	TGTGCCAGCAGTTACACACAGGGGAACAATCAGCCCCAGCATTTT	CASSYTQGNNQPQHF
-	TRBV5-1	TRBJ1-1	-	TGCGCCAGCAGCTTGGTAGGGGGTGCCGAAGCTTTCTTT	CASSLVGGAEAFF
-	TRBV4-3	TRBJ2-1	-	TGCGCCAGCAGCCAAGATCTTCCCGTTGGTTGGTACAATGAGCAGTTCTTC	CASSQDLPVGWYNEQFF
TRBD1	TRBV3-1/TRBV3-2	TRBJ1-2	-	TGTGCCAGCAGCAAAGGGACAGGCGAGAACTATGGCTACACCTTC	CASSKGTGENYGYTF
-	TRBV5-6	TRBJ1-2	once	TGTGCCAGCAGCTGGGGGCCTCTACCCTTCGACTATGGCTACACCTTC	CASSWGPLPFDYGYTF
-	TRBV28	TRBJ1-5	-	TGTGCCAGCAGTTTAAGAGTCATGTCCCAGCATTTT	CASSLRVMSQHF
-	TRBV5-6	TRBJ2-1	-	TGTGCCAGCAGCACAAGCGGAAGCTCCTACAATGAGCAGTTCTTC	CASSTSGSSYNEQFF
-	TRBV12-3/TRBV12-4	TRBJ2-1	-	TGTGCCAGCAGTTTTGAGGGGGTCGATGAGCAGTTCTTC	CASSFEGVDEQFF
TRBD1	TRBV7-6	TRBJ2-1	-	TGTGCCAGCAGCGTAGGGGGACAGGGTTTTGATGAGCAGTTCTTC	CASSVGGQGFDEQFF
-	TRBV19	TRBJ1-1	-	TGTGCCAGTAGTATAGCTCAGGGCCGGGGGAACACTGAAGCTTTCTTT	CASSIAQGRGNTEAFF
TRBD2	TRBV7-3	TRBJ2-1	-	TGTGCCAGCAGCTTAACCGGGACTAGCGGGAGTAGGTTCTACAATGAGCAGTTCTTC	CASSLTGTSGSRFYNEQFF